This T cell receptor beta chain was obtained from a study of control samples from healthy donors and cancer patients. Libraries were prepared by immunoSEQ multiplex PCR; TCRdb keeps only in-frame clonotypes and omits some of them. The sample has 100,000 to 150,000 clones; approximately 94% are singletons. This clone was seen more than once but under ten times. V was pared by 4 bases and J by 3 bases, with 19 bases between. This CDR3 spans 16 amino acids. The source of this sequence is a man between 50 and 59 years old with head and neck cancer. V usage is TRBV23-1 and J usage is TRBJ2-7; D is uncertain. TRBV23-1 is reported as an ORF; its role is uncertain. Source material: PBMCs. CDR3 region: CASSPTSPPDCYEQYF. Here the CDR3 DNA reads TGCGCCAGCAGTCCTACTTCACCCCCAGACTGCTACGAGCAGTACTTC.